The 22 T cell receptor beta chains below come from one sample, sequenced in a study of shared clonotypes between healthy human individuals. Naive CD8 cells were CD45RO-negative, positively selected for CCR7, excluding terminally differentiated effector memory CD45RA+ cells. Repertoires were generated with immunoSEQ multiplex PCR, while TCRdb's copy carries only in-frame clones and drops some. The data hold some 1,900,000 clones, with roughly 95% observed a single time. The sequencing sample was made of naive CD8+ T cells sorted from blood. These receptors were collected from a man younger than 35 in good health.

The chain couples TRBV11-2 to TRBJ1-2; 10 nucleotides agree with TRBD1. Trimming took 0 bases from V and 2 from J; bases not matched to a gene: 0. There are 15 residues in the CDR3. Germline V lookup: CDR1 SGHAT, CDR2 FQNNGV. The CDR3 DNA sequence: TGTGCCAGCAGCTTAGAGGGACAGGGGAACTATGGCTACACCTTC. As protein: CASSLEGQGNYGYTF. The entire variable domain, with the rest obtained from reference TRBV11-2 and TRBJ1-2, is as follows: EAGVAQSPRYKIIEKRQSVAFWCNPISGHATLYWYQQILGQGPKLLIQFQNNGVVDDSQLPKDRFSAERLKGVDSTLKIQPAKLEDSAVYLCASSLEGQGNYGYTFGSGTRLTVV.

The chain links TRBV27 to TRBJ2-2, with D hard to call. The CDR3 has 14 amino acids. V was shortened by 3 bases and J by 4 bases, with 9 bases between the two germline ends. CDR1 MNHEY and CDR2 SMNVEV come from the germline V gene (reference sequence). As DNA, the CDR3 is TGTGCCAGCAGTTTGACTCCCCCCACCGGGGAGCTGTTTTTT. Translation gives CASSLTPPTGELFF.

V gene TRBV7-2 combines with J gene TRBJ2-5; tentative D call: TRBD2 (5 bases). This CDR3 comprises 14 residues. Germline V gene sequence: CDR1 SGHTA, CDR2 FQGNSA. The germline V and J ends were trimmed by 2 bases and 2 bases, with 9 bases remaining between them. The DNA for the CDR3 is TGTGCCAGCAGCTTATTAAGCGGACAAGAGACCCAGTACTTC. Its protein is CASSLLSGQETQYF.

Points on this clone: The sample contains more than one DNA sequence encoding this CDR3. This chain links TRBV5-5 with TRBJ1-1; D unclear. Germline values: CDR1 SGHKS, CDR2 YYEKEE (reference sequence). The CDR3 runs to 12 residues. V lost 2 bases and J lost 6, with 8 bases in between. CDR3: CASSLLGPEAFF. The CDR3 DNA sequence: TGTGCCAGCAGCTTACTGGGTCCTGAAGCTTTCTTT.

CDR3 protein: CASSLGWAGNTEAFF. CDR3 nucleotides: TGTGCCAGCAGCTTAGGCTGGGCAGGGAACACTGAAGCTTTCTTT. The chain is built from TRBV11-2 and TRBJ1-1, with D uncertain. Trimming shortened V by 1 base and J by 1 base, and 10 bases separated the two germline ends. Germline assignment: CDR1 SGHAT and CDR2 FQNNGV. This CDR3 comprises 15 residues.

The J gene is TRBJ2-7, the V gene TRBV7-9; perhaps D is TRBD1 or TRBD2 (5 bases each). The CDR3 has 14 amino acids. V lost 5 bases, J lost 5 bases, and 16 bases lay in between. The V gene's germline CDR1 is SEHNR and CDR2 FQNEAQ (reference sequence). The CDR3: CASSEAAEGHEQYF. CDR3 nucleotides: TGTGCCAGCAGCGAAGCAGCTGAGGGGCACGAGCAGTACTTC.

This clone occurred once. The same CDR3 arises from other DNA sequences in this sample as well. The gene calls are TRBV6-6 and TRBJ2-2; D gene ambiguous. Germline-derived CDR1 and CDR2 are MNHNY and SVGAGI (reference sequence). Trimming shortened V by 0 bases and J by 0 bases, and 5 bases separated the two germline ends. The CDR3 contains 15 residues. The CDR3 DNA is TGTGCCAGCAGTTACTCCTCAGCGAACACCGGGGAGCTGTTTTTT. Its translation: CASSYSSANTGELFF.

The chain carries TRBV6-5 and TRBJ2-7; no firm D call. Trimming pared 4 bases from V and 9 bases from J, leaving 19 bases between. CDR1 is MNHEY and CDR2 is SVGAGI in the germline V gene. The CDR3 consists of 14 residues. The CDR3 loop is CASSSGGSFLGQYF. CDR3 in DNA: TGTGCCAGCAGTTCGGGTGGGTCGTTTCTGGGGCAGTACTTC.

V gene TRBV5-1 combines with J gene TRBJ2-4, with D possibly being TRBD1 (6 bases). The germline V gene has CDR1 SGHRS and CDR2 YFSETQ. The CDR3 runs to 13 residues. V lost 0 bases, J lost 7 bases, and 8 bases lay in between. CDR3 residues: CASSLGQGNIQYF. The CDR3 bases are TGCGCCAGCAGCTTGGGCCAGGGGAACATTCAGTACTTC.

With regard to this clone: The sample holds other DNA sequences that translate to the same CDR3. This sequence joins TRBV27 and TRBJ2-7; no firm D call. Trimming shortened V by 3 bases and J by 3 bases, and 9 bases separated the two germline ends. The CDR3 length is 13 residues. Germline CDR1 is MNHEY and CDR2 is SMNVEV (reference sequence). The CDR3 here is CASSFQVSYEQYF. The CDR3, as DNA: TGTGCCAGCAGTTTCCAGGTTAGCTACGAGCAGTACTTC.

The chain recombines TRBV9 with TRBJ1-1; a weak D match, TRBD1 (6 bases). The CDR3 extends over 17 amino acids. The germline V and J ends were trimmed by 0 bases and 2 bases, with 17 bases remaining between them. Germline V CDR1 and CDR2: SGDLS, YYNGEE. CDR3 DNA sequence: TGTGCCAGCAGCGTAGCTGACCAAACACAGGGAAACACTGAAGCTTTCTTT. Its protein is CASSVADQTQGNTEAFF.

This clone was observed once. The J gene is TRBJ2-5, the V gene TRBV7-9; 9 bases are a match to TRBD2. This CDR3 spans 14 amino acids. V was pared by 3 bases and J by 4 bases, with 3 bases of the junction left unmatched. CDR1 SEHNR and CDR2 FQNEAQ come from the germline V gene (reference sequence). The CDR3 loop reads CASSFSGSSETQYF. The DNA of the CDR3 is TGTGCCAGCAGCTTTAGCGGGAGTTCAGAGACCCAGTACTTC.

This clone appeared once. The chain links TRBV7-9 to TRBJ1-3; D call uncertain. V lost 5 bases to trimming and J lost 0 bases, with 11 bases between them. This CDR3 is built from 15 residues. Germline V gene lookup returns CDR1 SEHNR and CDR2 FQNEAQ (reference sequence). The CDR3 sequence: CASSLKGNSGNTIYF. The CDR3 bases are TGTGCCAGCAGCCTAAAAGGGAACTCTGGAAACACCATATATTTT. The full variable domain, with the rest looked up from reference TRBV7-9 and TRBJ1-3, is DTGVSQNPRHKITKRGQNVTFRCDPISEHNRLYWYRQTLGQGPEFLTYFQNEAQLEKSRLLSDRFSAERPKGSFSTLEIQRTEQGDSAMYLCASSLKGNSGNTIYFGEGSWLTVV.

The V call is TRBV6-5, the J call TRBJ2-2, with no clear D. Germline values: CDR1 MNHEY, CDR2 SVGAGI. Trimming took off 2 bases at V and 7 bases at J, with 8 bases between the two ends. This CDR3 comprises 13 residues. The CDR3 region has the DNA TGTGCCAGCAGTTACAGGGCCGGCGGGGAGCTGTTTTTT. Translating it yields CASSYRAGGELFF.

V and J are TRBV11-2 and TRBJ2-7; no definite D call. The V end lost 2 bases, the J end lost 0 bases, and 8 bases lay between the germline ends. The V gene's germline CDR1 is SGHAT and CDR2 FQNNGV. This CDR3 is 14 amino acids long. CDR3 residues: CASSLFGGSYEQYF. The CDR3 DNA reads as TGTGCCAGCAGCTTATTTGGCGGCTCCTACGAGCAGTACTTC.

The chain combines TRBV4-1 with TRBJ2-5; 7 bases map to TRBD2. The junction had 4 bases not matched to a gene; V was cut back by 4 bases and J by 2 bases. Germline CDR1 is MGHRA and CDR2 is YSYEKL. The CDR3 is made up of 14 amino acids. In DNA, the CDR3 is TGCGCCAGCAGCCCCCCGGGACTACAAGAGACCCAGTACTTC. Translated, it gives CASSPPGLQETQYF.

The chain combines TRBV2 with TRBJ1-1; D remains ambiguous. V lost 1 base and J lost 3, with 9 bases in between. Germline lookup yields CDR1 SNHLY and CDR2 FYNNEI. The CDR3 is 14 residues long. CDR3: CASSEGSWDTEAFF. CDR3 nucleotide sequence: TGTGCCAGCAGTGAAGGTAGCTGGGACACTGAAGCTTTCTTT.

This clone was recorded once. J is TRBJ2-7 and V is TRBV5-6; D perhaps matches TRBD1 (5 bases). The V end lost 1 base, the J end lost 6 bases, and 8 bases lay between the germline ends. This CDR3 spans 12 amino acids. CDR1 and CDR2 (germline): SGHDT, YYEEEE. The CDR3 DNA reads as TGTGCCAGCAGCTTGCATCAGGGCGAGCAGTACTTC. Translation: CASSLHQGEQYF.

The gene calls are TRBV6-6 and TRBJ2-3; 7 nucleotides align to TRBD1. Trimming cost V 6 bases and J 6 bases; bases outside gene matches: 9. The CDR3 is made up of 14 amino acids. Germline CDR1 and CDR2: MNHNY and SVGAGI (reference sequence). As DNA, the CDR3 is TGTGCCAGCAGCCCGATAACAGGGGAGGATACGCAGTATTTT. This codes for CASSPITGEDTQYF.

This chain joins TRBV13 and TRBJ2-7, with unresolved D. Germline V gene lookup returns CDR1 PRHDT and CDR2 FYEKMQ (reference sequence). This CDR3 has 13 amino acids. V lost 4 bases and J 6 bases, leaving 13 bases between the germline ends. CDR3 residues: CASSSQLVSEQYF. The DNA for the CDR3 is TGTGCCAGCAGCTCCCAGCTAGTATCCGAGCAGTACTTC.

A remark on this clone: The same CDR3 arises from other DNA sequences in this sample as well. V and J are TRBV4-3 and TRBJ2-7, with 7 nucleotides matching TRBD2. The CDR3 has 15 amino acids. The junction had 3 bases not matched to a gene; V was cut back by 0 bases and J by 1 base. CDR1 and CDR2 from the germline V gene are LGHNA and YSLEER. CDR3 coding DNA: TGCGCCAGCAGCCAAGATTGGGGGGGTTCCTACGAGCAGTACTTC. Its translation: CASSQDWGGSYEQYF.

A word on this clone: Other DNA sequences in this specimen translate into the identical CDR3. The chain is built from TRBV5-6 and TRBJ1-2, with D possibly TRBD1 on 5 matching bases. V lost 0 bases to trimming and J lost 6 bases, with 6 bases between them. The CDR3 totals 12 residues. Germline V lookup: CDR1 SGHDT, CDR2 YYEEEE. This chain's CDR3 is CASSLGGHGYTF. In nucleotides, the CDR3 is TGTGCCAGCAGCTTGGGGGGACATGGCTACACCTTC.